Listed below are T cell receptor beta chains from one sample, sequenced in a study of PD-L1 blockade in urothelial cancer. Assay: immunoSEQ multiplex PCR; the TCRdb copy retains only in-frame clones and omits some. The sample yields about 38,000 clones, 82% seen once. The sample here was PBMCs, taken around atezolizumab (anti-PD-L1) treatment. These receptor sequences come from a man aged 55 to 70 with urothelial cancer. Both conserved end residues are part of each CDR3. Fields, in order: clone size, D gene, J gene, V gene, CDR3 protein, CDR3 DNA. A D gene is named only where the DNA matches it firmly. Expanded clones are given a class, and other clones once, few, many or no size at all.

once | NA | TRBJ1-1 | TRBV19 | CASSILLEVNTEAFF | TGTGCCAGTAGTATCCTCCTCGAGGTGAACACTGAAGCTTTCTTT
NA | TRBD1 | TRBJ2-7 | TRBV15 | CATSRDTTGVSDEQYF | TGTGCCACCAGCAGAGATACGACAGGGGTTAGCGACGAGCAGTACTTC
NA | NA | TRBJ1-2 | TRBV19 | CASYSDEDRPQGYTF | TGTGCCAGCTATTCCGATGAGGACAGACCACAAGGCTACACCTTC
NA | TRBD1 | TRBJ1-1 | TRBV5-1 | CASSPASGQGNTEAFF | TGCGCCAGCAGCCCTGCCTCGGGACAGGGGAACACTGAAGCTTTCTTT
NA | TRBD1 | TRBJ1-1 | TRBV28 | CASRGTGVTGGIRNTEAFF | TGTGCCAGCAGGGGGACTGGGGTAACAGGGGGAATACGCAACACTGAAGCTTTCTTT
NA | TRBD1 | TRBJ1-1 | TRBV28 | CAGQGGKNTEAFF | TGTGCCGGACAGGGGGGGAAGAACACTGAAGCTTTCTTT
NA | TRBD1 | TRBJ1-5 | TRBV5-1 | CASSRTGNGQPQHF | TGCGCCAGCAGCCGGACAGGGAATGGGCAGCCCCAGCATTTT
NA | NA | TRBJ2-2 | TRBV28 | CASRTGRTGELFF | TGTGCCAGCAGAACGGGTCGGACCGGGGAGCTGTTTTTT
NA | NA | TRBJ1-1 | TRBV6-6 | CASSPGGIGAFF | TGTGCCAGCAGCCCGGGGGGGATCGGGGCTTTCTTT
NA | TRBD1 | TRBJ1-1 | TRBV25-1 | CASSHTGANTEAFF | TGTGCCAGCAGTCACACAGGGGCAAACACTGAAGCTTTCTTT
NA | NA | TRBJ1-3 | TRBV25-1 | CASREDTSGNTIYF | TGTGCCAGCAGAGAGGACACATCTGGAAACACCATATATTTT
NA | NA | TRBJ2-2 | TRBV7-9 | CASSPGRDAGELFF | TGTGCCAGCAGCCCGGGCAGGGATGCCGGGGAGCTGTTTTTT
NA | NA | TRBJ1-1 | TRBV19 | CASSILGKNTEAFF | TGTGCCAGTAGTATCCTCGGGAAGAACACTGAAGCTTTCTTT
NA | TRBD1 | TRBJ1-6 | TRBV7-9 | CASSFTGTGDVGSPLHF | TGTGCCAGCAGCTTCACGGGGACAGGGGATGTTGGTTCACCCCTCCACTTT
NA | NA | TRBJ2-7 | TRBV25-1 | CASSELVGDYEQYF | TGTGCCAGCAGTGAATTAGTCGGGGACTACGAGCAGTACTTC
NA | TRBD1 | TRBJ1-2 | TRBV5-1 | CASSLRGTDGYTF | TGCGCCAGCAGCCTAAGAGGGACAGATGGCTACACCTTC
NA | TRBD2 | TRBJ2-2 | TRBV7-8 | CASSLVSGGAETGELFF | TGTGCCAGCAGCTTGGTTAGCGGGGGGGCGGAAACCGGGGAGCTGTTTTTT
NA | NA | TRBJ2-7 | TRBV4-1 | CASSQSTPGSVPYEQYF | TGCGCCAGCAGCCAAAGTACCCCGGGGTCGGTCCCCTACGAGCAGTACTTC
NA | NA | TRBJ1-1 | TRBV15 | CATSRPGVRGARGEAFF | TGTGCCACCAGCAGACCCGGCGTGCGGGGAGCTCGAGGTGAAGCTTTCTTT
NA | TRBD1 | TRBJ1-5 | TRBV4-1 | CASSRGTGRNQPQHF | TGCGCCAGCAGCCGCGGGACAGGGAGAAATCAGCCCCAGCATTTT
NA | NA | TRBJ1-6 | TRBV6-5 | CASRRPGLTFWALHF | TGTGCCAGCAGAAGACCGGGTCTGACCTTTTGGGCCCTCCACTTT
NA | TRBD1 | TRBJ2-7 | TRBV19 | CASSKRGQANYEQYF | TGTGCCAGTTCTAAAAGGGGACAGGCAAATTACGAGCAGTACTTC
NA | NA | TRBJ1-2 | TRBV29-1 | CSVEGVRGYTF | TGCAGCGTTGAAGGGGTGAGGGGCTACACCTTC
few | NA | TRBJ1-2 | TRBV6-5 | CASSYSSYYGYTF | TGTGCCAGCAGTTACTCAAGCTACTATGGCTACACCTTC
NA | NA | TRBJ1-5 | TRBV4-1 | CASSQDWSHGGAGNQPQHF | TGCGCCAGCAGCCAAGATTGGTCCCATGGGGGGGCGGGCAATCAGCCCCAGCATTTT
NA | TRBD1 | TRBJ2-5 | TRBV13 | CASSLGPSGGLETQYF | TGTGCCAGCAGCTTAGGCCCCTCAGGGGGCTTAGAGACCCAGTACTTC
NA | TRBD2 | TRBJ2-5 | TRBV2 | CASGLSGGAETQYF | TGTGCCAGCGGACTTAGCGGGGGGGCGGAGACCCAGTACTTC
NA | TRBD1 | TRBJ2-2 | TRBV5-4 | CASRGQGWPGELFF | TGTGCCAGCAGAGGACAGGGCTGGCCCGGGGAGCTGTTTTTT
once | NA | TRBJ2-3 | TRBV30 | CAWSGSPLASAQYF | TGTGCCTGGAGTGGGTCTCCCCTAGCGTCTGCGCAGTATTTT
NA | NA | TRBJ1-6 | TRBV4-1 | CASSQDPTARLPLHF | TGCGCCAGCAGCCAAGACCCGACAGCTAGACTACCCCTCCACTTT
NA | TRBD1 | TRBJ2-7 | TRBV5-5 | CASSVRFGTGSEQYF | TGTGCCAGCAGCGTCCGATTTGGGACAGGGAGCGAGCAGTACTTC